These T cell receptor beta chains were read from a single sample in a study of blood T cells in healthy people across ages. Each CDR3 protein is one row after TCRdb ran MiXCR on the 5' RACE reads. The sample contains 1.5 million to 2 million distinct CDR3 sequences, about 28% of which appear only once. The specimen sequenced was blood. These receptors came from a young woman in good health. The CDR3 runs from the conserved cysteine through the conserved F or W. D genes are given only for firm matches. Clone size is shown for a subset of rows, as once, few, many or a class of expanded clone.

v_gene	j_gene	d_gene	abundance	CDR3nt	CDR3aa
TRBV7-2	TRBJ2-6	TRBD1	many	TGTGCCAGCAGCCCCGACAGGGTGTACTCTGGGGCCAACGTCCTGACTTTC	CASSPDRVYSGANVLTF
TRBV10-3	TRBJ1-1	TRBD1	once	TGTGCCACCACAACCGGGACAGGGTATGGTGGGAACACTGAAGCTTTCTTT	CATTTGTGYGGNTEAFF
TRBV10-3	TRBJ2-5	.	many	TGTGCCATCAGTGAGTCGCCGGGGAGAGAGCAGTACTTC	CAISESPGREQYF
TRBV6-2/TRBV6-3	TRBJ2-5	.	few	TGTGCCAGCAGTTACTCTCGGACCCTAAAGGACCTAGAGACCCAGTACTTC	CASSYSRTLKDLETQYF
TRBV15	TRBJ2-1	.	.	TGTGCCACCAGCAGTCCCAGTAGATACATTCAGTTCTTC	CATSSPSRYIQFF
TRBV6-1	TRBJ1-2	.	few	TGTGCCAGCATCACTGGTCCTACACGGGTGGGGGACTATGGCTACACCTTC	CASITGPTRVGDYGYTF
TRBV7-9	TRBJ2-3	.	many	TGTGCCAGCAGCCGCGAGGGGAACACAGATACGCAGTATTTT	CASSREGNTDTQYF
TRBV5-1	TRBJ1-2	.	few	TGCGCCAGCAGCTTACAGGACACCAGGAATGGCTACACCTTC	CASSLQDTRNGYTF
TRBV7-2	TRBJ1-1	.	once	TGTGCCAGCAGCTTCTTAGGGCCGGTCACTGAAGCTTTCTTT	CASSFLGPVTEAFF
TRBV11-2	TRBJ2-5	.	.	TGTGCCAGCAGCTCAGAGTGGGGGCCGTTGGAGGAGACCCAGTACTTC	CASSSEWGPLEETQYF
TRBV9	TRBJ2-3	TRBD2	few	TGTGCCAACAGCGGGGATGTCACAGATACGCAGTATTTT	CANSGDVTDTQYF
TRBV6-6	TRBJ2-1	TRBD1	few	TGTGCCAGCAGTTCGGCCTCGAGACAGGGGGCTTGGTTCTTC	CASSSASRQGAWFF
TRBV12-3/TRBV12-4	TRBJ2-3	TRBD2	.	TGTGCCAGCAGTTTAGCCCGGGGGGATGCGCAGTATTTT	CASSLARGDAQYF
TRBV7-9	TRBJ2-5	.	once	TGTGCCAGCAGACTAAGGATCCAAGAGACCCAGTACTTC	CASRLRIQETQYF
TRBV15	TRBJ1-4	.	.	TGTGCCACCAGCCACCCCGAGGGGGTAGCAACTAATGAAAAACTGTTTTTT	CATSHPEGVATNEKLFF
TRBV2	TRBJ2-7	TRBD2	.	TGTGCCAGCAGTGAAAGACTAGCGGGGGGGCAGTCCTACGAGCAGTACTTC	CASSERLAGGQSYEQYF
TRBV19	TRBJ2-3	TRBD2	.	TGTGCCAGTACAGAGCGGGGCAATGGGGCTAGCACAGATACGCAGTATTTT	CASTERGNGASTDTQYF
TRBV4-3	TRBJ2-4	TRBD2	many	TGCGCCAGCAGCTCCTCCGAGAGCGGGAGGGACATTCAGTACTTC	CASSSSESGRDIQYF
TRBV29-1	TRBJ2-1	.	many	TGCAGCGTAAAATCCGGGACCCGGGGGGAGCAGTTCTTC	CSVKSGTRGEQFF
TRBV10-3	TRBJ2-4	.	few	TGTGCCATCAGTGAGTGGGGGGGCGCCGGCAAAAACATTCAGTACTTC	CAISEWGGAGKNIQYF
TRBV27	TRBJ2-7	.	many	TGTGCCAGCAACCTAAGAGGACCCCCCTTTACCTACGAGCAGTACTTC	CASNLRGPPFTYEQYF
TRBV20-1	TRBJ1-2	.	few	TGCAGTGCTAGAGGGGGCACCCAGGGGAGCTATGGGCTACACACCTTC	CSARGGTQGSYGLHTF
TRBV5-1	TRBJ2-1	TRBD1	.	TGCGCCAGCAGCTTGGCCGGACAGGGGGCATTCAATGAGCAGTTCTTC	CASSLAGQGAFNEQFF
TRBV5-1	TRBJ2-1	TRBD2	.	TGCGCCAGCAGGATAGCGGGGGATAACAATGAGCAGTTCTTC	CASRIAGDNNEQFF
TRBV2	TRBJ2-7	.	.	TGTGCCAGCAGTGACTCAGGGATCTACGAGCAGTACTTC	CASSDSGIYEQYF
TRBV5-1	TRBJ2-4	.	.	TGCGCCAGCAGCTTGACTACCGGGTCACAAGAGACTCAGTACTTC	CASSLTTGSQETQYF
TRBV5-1	TRBJ2-2	.	.	TGCGCCAGCAGCTTAGATGTCACAGGGCAAGGGGAGCTGTTTTTT	CASSLDVTGQGELFF
TRBV19	TRBJ2-7	TRBD1	.	TGTGCCAGTAGTATACGGACAGGGGTTCCCTACGAGCAGTACTTC	CASSIRTGVPYEQYF
TRBV4-1	TRBJ2-4	TRBD2	.	TGCGCCAGCAGCCCGGGACTAGCGGGGACGATACAGCTACGGCAGCAGTACTTC	CASSPGLAGTIQLRQQYF
TRBV6-1	TRBJ2-5	TRBD2	.	TGTGCCAGCAGTGGGCCTGGGCGGGAGCATCACAATGAGCAGTACTTC	CASSGPGREHHNEQYF
TRBV10-3	TRBJ1-1	.	.	TGTGCCATCAGCGGTACGTCGGGGAACACTGAAGCTTTCTTT	CAISGTSGNTEAFF
TRBV3-1	TRBJ2-7	.	once	TGTGCCAGCAGCCAAGATCACGGGATTGGATACTACAATGAGCAGTACTTC	CASSQDHGIGYYNEQYF
TRBV7-2	TRBJ2-5	.	.	TGTGCCAGCACCGTTCTAGAGAAAGAGGCCCAGTACTTC	CASTVLEKEAQYF
TRBV19	TRBJ1-5	TRBD1	.	TGTGCCACCTCGACAGGGCCAGGTCAGCCCCAGCATTTT	CATSTGPGQPQHF
TRBV7-9	TRBJ2-7	.	many	TGTGCCAGCAGCTTAGCAGGGGCAGTGGGCTACGAGCAGTACTTC	CASSLAGAVGYEQYF
TRBV14	TRBJ2-7	.	.	TGTGCCAGCAGCGAGAGAGCAAGAGTCTACGAGCAGTACTTC	CASSERARVYEQYF
TRBV15	TRBJ2-5	TRBD1	.	TGTGCCACCAGCGGCAGGACAGGTGGGGACCAAGAGACCCAGTACTTC	CATSGRTGGDQETQYF
TRBV2	TRBJ2-7	.	few	TGTGCCAGCATGGATACCGGGACCTACGAGCAGTACTTC	CASMDTGTYEQYF
TRBV29-1	TRBJ2-3	.	once	TGCAGCGTTGAACCCCAAGGTGATAAACTGTATTTT	CSVEPQGDKLYF
TRBV5-1	TRBJ2-1	TRBD2	few	TGCGCCAGCAACGAACGGGGGGATGAGCAGTTCTTC	CASNERGDEQFF
TRBV9	TRBJ2-7	TRBD1	few	TGTGCCAGCAGCATATCCGGGACAGACTACGAGCAGTACTTC	CASSISGTDYEQYF
TRBV7-9	TRBJ2-4	.	many	TGTGCCAGCACCCATGAAAACATTCAGTACTTC	CASTHENIQYF
TRBV20-1	TRBJ1-5	TRBD1	.	TGCAGTGCTAGTCTAGGGGGCAGTGATCAGCCCCAGCATTTT	CSASLGGSDQPQHF
TRBV20-1	TRBJ2-7	.	few	TGCAGTGCTAGAGATACCCTCTCCTACGAGCAGTACTTC	CSARDTLSYEQYF
TRBV29-1	TRBJ2-5	TRBD2	many	TGCAGCGTTGAAGATTTACTAGCGGGAGAGGAGACCCAGTACTTC	CSVEDLLAGEETQYF
TRBV29-1	TRBJ2-7	TRBD1	many	TGCAGCGTTTTGACAGGGGGGTCCTCCTACGAGCAGTACTTC	CSVLTGGSSYEQYF
TRBV7-3	TRBJ2-5	.	.	TGTGCCAGCAGCTTAGACCTTCCGGATGAGCAGTACTTC	CASSLDLPDEQYF
TRBV6-6	TRBJ2-3	.	.	TGTGCCAGCACCCGGGACATCCCCCCAGATACGCAGTATTTT	CASTRDIPPDTQYF
TRBV20-1	TRBJ1-5	.	once	TGCAGTGCCACAAGCCCCCCTCAGCCCCAGCATTTT	CSATSPPQPQHF
TRBV5-5	TRBJ1-2	TRBD1	few	TGTGCCAGCAGCCCATCACCGGGACAGGGATCGAATGGCTACACCTTC	CASSPSPGQGSNGYTF
TRBV12-3/TRBV12-4	TRBJ1-2	.	few	TGTGCCAGCGGCCCCCCTTTATCCCAAGGCTACACCTTC	CASGPPLSQGYTF
TRBV16	TRBJ2-1	TRBD2	.	TGTGCCAGCAGCCATTCCGGGGTTAGCGGGGCTGGTTCCTACGATGAGCAGTTCTTC	CASSHSGVSGAGSYDEQFF
TRBV28	TRBJ1-6	.	.	TGTGCCAGCGTCCGGGGAGCCAATTCACCCCTCCACTTT	CASVRGANSPLHF
TRBV27	TRBJ2-1	.	.	TGTGCCAGCAGCATTACTAGGGGCTCCTACAATGATCAGTTCTTC	CASSITRGSYNDQFF
TRBV2	TRBJ1-2	TRBD1	.	TGTGCCAGCAGTGGCGGACAGGGGGTAAAGGAGGGCTACACCTTC	CASSGGQGVKEGYTF
TRBV6-2/TRBV6-3	TRBJ1-2	.	few	TGTGCCAGCAGTTACTCTGAAGGGAGCGTTAACTATGGCTACACCTTC	CASSYSEGSVNYGYTF
TRBV24-1	TRBJ2-1	.	.	TGTGCCACCAGTGATACGACGGACAATGAGCAGTTCTTC	CATSDTTDNEQFF
TRBV20-1	TRBJ2-1	TRBD2	many	TGCAGTGCTAGAGATCTGTGGACTAGTTCTTGGAATGAGCAGTTCTTC	CSARDLWTSSWNEQFF